The 14 T cell receptor beta chains below were found in one sample sequenced in a study of blood T cell repertoires in COVID-19. TCRdb's table, derived via immunoSEQ multiplex PCR, lists solely in-frame clones and lacks some. Of approximately 300,000 clones detected, more than 70% appear once; the ten largest clones hold roughly 1.1%. Sequencing input: peripheral blood. All receptors come from a woman in her forties or fifties with acute or convalescent COVID-19.

V usage is TRBV5-1 and J usage is TRBJ1-1; D is possibly TRBD1 (5 bases). Germline V gene sequence: CDR1 SGHRS, CDR2 YFSETQ. Trimming pared 4 bases from V and 6 bases from J, leaving 19 bases between. The CDR3 contains 15 residues. The CDR3, as DNA: TGCGCCAGCAGCCCCGGGGGAATCGGGATCGCTGAAGCTTTCTTT. It codes for CASSPGGIGIAEAFF.

The chain recombines TRBV5-1 with TRBJ2-5; the match to TRBD1 covers 7 bases. Germline values: CDR1 SGHRS, CDR2 YFSETQ. The CDR3 consists of 14 residues. The V segment lost 0 bases and the J segment 7 bases; nucleotides outside the gene matches: 6. CDR3 bases: TGCGCCAGCAGCTTGGGACAGGGCCTGGGGACCCAGTACTTC. This codes for CASSLGQGLGTQYF.

J is TRBJ1-3 and V is TRBV25-1; D is undetermined. The CDR3 consists of 12 residues. Between the trimmed V and J ends, which lost 8 bases and 0 bases, there was a span of 5 bases. Germline V gene lookup returns CDR1 MGHDK and CDR2 SYGVNS. CDR3 region: CASVSSGNTIYF. The CDR3 nucleotides are TGTGCCAGCGTCAGCTCTGGAAACACCATATATTTT.

A single count supports this clone. V usage is TRBV12-3 or TRBV12-4 and J usage is TRBJ1-5; the D is unclear. The CDR3 extends over 13 amino acids. Trimming left V 0 bases short and J 7 bases short, with 7 bases between. Here the CDR3 reads CASSLAENQPQHF. DNA for the CDR3: TGTGCCAGCAGTTTAGCGGAGAACCAGCCCCAGCATTTT.

The V gene is TRBV3-1 (or the pseudogene TRBV3-2), the J gene TRBJ2-5; 14 bases are a match to TRBD2. Germline V CDR1 and CDR2: LGHDT, YNNKEL (reference sequence). The trim removed 4 bases at V and 3 bases at J, leaving 13 bases unmatched. There are 19 residues in the CDR3. As DNA, the CDR3 is TGTGCCAGCAGCCCTAACCCCGGGACTAGCGGGGGCCGAGAAGAGACCCAGTACTTC. Translation: CASSPNPGTSGGREETQYF.

The rearrangement uses TRBV7-2 and TRBJ2-1; the match to TRBD2 covers 7 bases. Germline CDR1 and CDR2: SGHTA and FQGNSA. Trimming at V came to 4 bases and at J to 3 bases, leaving 3 bases not matched to a gene. This CDR3 has 14 residues. In nucleotides, the CDR3 is TGTGCCAGCAGCTCCGGCGGGAGCTACAATGAGCAGTTCTTC. Translated: CASSSGGSYNEQFF. The full variable domain, completed using reference TRBV7-2 and TRBJ2-1, is GAGVSQSPSNKVTEKGKDVELRCDPISGHTALYWYRQSLGQGLEFLIYFQGNSAPDKSGLPSDRFSAERTGGSVSTLTIQRTQQEDSAVYLCASSSGGSYNEQFFGPGTRLTVL.

This chain connects TRBV3-1 (or the pseudogene TRBV3-2) to TRBJ1-2, with a tentative D call TRBD1 (5 bases). CDR3 length equals 14 residues. The V end was cut by 3 bases, the J end by 6 bases, with 14 bases between. Germline loops: CDR1 LGHDT, CDR2 YNNKEL (reference sequence). The CDR3 region has the DNA TGTGCCAGCAGCCACCGTTGGGGGGAGGATGGCTACACCTTC. This codes for CASSHRWGEDGYTF.

The chain combines TRBV7-8 with TRBJ2-1; D is possibly TRBD1 (5 bases). This CDR3 is built from 13 residues. Germline CDR1 reads SGHVS; CDR2 reads FQNEAQ. Trimming pared 1 base from V and 10 bases from J, leaving 11 bases between. The CDR3 loop reads CASSLVGPGEQFF. The CDR3 coding sequence is TGTGCCAGCAGCTTAGTAGGTCCAGGGGAGCAGTTCTTC.

The chain couples TRBV7-2 to TRBJ2-4, with a possible D match to TRBD2 (7 bases). Looked up from germline, CDR1 is SGHTA and CDR2 is FQGNSA. CDR3 length: 15 amino acids. Trimming pared 1 base from V and 7 bases from J, leaving 14 bases between. CDR3 sequence reads: CASSLDGGAGNIQYF. CDR3 nucleotide sequence: TGTGCCAGCAGCTTAGATGGGGGGGCAGGGAACATTCAGTACTTC. Looking up the rest from reference TRBV7-2 and TRBJ2-4 gives the full variable domain: GAGVSQSPSNKVTEKGKDVELRCDPISGHTALYWYRQSLGQGLEFLIYFQGNSAPDKSGLPSDRFSAERTGGSVSTLTIQRTQQEDSAVYLCASSLDGGAGNIQYFGAGTRLSVL.

About this clone: Additional DNA sequences in this sample encode the identical CDR3. The V call is TRBV27, the J call TRBJ1-5, with D tentatively TRBD1 (5 bases). Germline V gene data show CDR1 as MNHEY and CDR2 as SMNVEV (reference sequence). V lost 3 bases and J lost 1, with 7 bases in between. CDR3 length equals 14 residues. DNA of the CDR3: TGTGCCAGCAGTTTGGGGGGAAGCAATCAGCCCCAGCATTTT. This sequence encodes CASSLGGSNQPQHF.

This rearrangement joins TRBV10-3 to TRBJ2-4, with a possible D match to TRBD2 (7 bases). CDR3 length: 15 amino acids. Per the germline V gene, CDR1 is ENHRY and CDR2 is SYGVKD. Between the trimmed V and J ends, which lost 3 bases and 7 bases, there was a span of 16 bases. CDR3 in amino acids: CAISDTQKGGNIQYF. The CDR3 bases are TGTGCCATCAGTGACACCCAAAAGGGGGGGAACATTCAGTACTTC.

V is TRBV29-1 and J is TRBJ1-2; a weak D match, TRBD1 (5 bases). The CDR3 extends over 11 amino acids. Germline lookup yields CDR1 SQVTM and CDR2 ANQGSEA. V dropped 2 bases and J dropped 14 bases, with 15 bases sitting between them. The CDR3 region is CSVEKGASGTF. DNA for the CDR3: TGCAGCGTTGAAAAAGGGGCATCCGGTACCTTC.

The chain is built from TRBV4-1 and TRBJ1-1; tentatively, D is TRBD1 (6 bases). Germline V CDR1 and CDR2: MGHRA, YSYEKL. Trimming stripped 7 bases from V and 2 bases from J, with 11 bases between. The CDR3 covers 13 residues. The CDR3 reads CASNLQGNTEAFF. The CDR3 region has the DNA TGCGCCAGCAACCTACAGGGTAACACTGAAGCTTTCTTT.

CDR3 in amino acids: CASSVGLAGGQGQFF. The CDR3 DNA sequence: TGTGCCAGCAGCGTGGGACTAGCGGGGGGGCAAGGGCAGTTCTTC. The V call is TRBV7-2, the J call TRBJ2-1; 16 bases match TRBD2. Trimming cost V 5 bases and J 12 bases; bases outside gene matches: 7. The CDR3 extends over 15 amino acids. Germline-derived CDR1 and CDR2 are SGHTA and FQGNSA.